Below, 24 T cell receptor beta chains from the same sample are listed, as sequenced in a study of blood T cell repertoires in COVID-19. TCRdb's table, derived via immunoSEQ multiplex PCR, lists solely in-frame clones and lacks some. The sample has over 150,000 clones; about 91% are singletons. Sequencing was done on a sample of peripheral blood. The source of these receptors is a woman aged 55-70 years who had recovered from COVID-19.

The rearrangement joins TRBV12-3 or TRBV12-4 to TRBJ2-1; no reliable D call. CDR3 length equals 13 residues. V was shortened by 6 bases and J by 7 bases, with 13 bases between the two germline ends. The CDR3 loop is CASRVGPTNEQFF. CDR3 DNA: TGTGCCAGCAGGGTTGGTCCTACTAATGAGCAGTTCTTC.

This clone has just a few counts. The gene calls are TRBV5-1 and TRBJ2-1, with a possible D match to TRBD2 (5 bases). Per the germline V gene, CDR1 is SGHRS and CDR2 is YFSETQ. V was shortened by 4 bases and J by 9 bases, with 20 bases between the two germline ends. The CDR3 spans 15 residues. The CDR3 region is CASSDTRSDVGEQFF. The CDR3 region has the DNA TGCGCCAGCAGCGATACTAGATCAGATGTGGGTGAGCAGTTCTTC.

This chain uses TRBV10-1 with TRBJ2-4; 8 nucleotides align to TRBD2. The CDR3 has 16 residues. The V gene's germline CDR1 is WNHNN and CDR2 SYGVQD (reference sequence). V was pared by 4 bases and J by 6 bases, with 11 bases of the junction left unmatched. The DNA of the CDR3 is TGCGCCAGCAGTGCGAGTCCACTAGCGGACACAAACATTCAGTACTTC. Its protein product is CASSASPLADTNIQYF.

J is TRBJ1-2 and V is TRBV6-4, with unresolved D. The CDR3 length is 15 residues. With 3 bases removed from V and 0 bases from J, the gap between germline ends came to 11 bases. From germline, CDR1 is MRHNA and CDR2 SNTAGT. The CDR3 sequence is CASSEGSGTNYGYTF. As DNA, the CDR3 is TGTGCCAGCAGTGAGGGTTCCGGGACTAACTATGGCTACACCTTC.

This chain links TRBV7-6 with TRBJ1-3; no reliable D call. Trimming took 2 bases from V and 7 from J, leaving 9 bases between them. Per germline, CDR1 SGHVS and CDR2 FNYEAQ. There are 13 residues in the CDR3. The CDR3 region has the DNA TGTGCCAGCAGCTTACAGGCCCTGAACACCATATATTTT. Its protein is CASSLQALNTIYF.

CDR3 DNA: TGTGCCAGCAGACCCGGGACAGCTCACAATGAGCAGTTCTTC. Its protein product is CASRPGTAHNEQFF. J is TRBJ2-1 and V is TRBV11-1, with TRBD1 matching 7 bases. V was clipped by 6 bases and J by 5 bases; unmatched bases: 7. This CDR3 region has 14 residues. Germline CDR1 SGHAT, CDR2 FQDESV (reference sequence).

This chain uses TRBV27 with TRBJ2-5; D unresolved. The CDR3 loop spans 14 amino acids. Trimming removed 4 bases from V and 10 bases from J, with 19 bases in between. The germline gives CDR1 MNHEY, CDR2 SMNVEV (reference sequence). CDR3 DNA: TGTGCCAGCAGTTCAATGTCCGAGAGCGTTGTCCAGTACTTC. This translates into CASSSMSESVVQYF.

This CDR3 is CASVPPGQGSNTGELFF. The CDR3 DNA is TGCGCCAGCGTCCCACCGGGACAGGGCTCGAACACCGGGGAGCTGTTTTTT. This rearrangement joins TRBV5-1 to TRBJ2-2, with TRBD1 matching over 9 bases. Germline V gene data show CDR1 as SGHRS and CDR2 as YFSETQ. The junction had 10 bases not matched to a gene; V was cut back by 7 bases and J by 0 bases. This CDR3 has 17 amino acids.

The CDR3 is CASSIATGIVNTEAFF. Here the CDR3 DNA reads TGTGCCAGTAGTATAGCGACAGGAATCGTGAACACTGAAGCTTTCTTT. The chain recombines TRBV19 with TRBJ1-1; TRBD1 might be the D (6 bases). CDR3 length: 16 amino acids. Trimming cost V 1 base and J 0 bases, with 12 bases left between them. Per germline, CDR1 LNHDA and CDR2 SQIVND (reference sequence).

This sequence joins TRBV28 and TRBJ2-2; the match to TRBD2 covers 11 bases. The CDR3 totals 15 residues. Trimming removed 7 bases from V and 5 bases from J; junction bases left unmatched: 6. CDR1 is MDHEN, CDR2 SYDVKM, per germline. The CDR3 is CASTTSGGVTGELFF. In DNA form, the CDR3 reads TGTGCCAGCACTACTAGCGGGGGAGTAACCGGGGAGCTGTTTTTT.

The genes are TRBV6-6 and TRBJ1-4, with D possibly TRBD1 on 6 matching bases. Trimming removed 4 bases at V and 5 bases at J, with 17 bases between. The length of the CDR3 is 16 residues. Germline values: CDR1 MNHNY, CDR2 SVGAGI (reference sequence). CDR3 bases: TGTGCCAGCAGTTTGGTAGGAGGACAGCACAATGAAAAACTGTTTTTT. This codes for CASSLVGGQHNEKLFF.

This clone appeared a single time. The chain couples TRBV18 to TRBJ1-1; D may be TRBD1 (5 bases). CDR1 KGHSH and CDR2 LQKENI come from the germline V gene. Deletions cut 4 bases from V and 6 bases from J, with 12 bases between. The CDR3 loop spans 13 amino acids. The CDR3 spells CASSLQGFPEAFF. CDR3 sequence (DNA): TGTGCCAGCTCACTCCAGGGTTTCCCTGAAGCTTTCTTT. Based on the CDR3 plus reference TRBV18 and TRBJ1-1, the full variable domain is NAGVMQNPRHLVRRRGQEARLRCSPMKGHSHVYWYRQLPEEGLKFMVYLQKENIIDESGMPKERFSAEFPKEGPSILRIQQVVRGDSAAYFCASSLQGFPEAFFGQGTRLTVV.

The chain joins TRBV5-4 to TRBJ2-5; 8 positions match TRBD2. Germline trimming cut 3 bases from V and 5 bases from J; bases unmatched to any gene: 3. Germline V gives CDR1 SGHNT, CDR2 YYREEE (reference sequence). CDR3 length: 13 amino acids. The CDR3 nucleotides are TGTGCCAGCAGCTCGGGGGGGGGCGAGACCCAGTACTTC. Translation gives CASSSGGGETQYF.

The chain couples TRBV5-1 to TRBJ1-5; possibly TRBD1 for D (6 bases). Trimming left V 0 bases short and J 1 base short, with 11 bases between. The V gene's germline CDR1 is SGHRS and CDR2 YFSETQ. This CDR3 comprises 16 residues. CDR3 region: CASSLGSQGSNQPQHF. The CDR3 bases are TGCGCCAGCAGCTTGGGTTCTCAGGGGAGCAATCAGCCCCAGCATTTT.

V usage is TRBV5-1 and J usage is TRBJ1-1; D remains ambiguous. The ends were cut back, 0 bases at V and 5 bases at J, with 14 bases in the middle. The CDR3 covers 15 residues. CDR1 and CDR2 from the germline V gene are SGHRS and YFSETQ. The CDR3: CASSLGVAPGTEAFF. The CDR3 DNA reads TGCGCCAGCAGCTTGGGAGTTGCCCCCGGGACTGAAGCTTTCTTT.

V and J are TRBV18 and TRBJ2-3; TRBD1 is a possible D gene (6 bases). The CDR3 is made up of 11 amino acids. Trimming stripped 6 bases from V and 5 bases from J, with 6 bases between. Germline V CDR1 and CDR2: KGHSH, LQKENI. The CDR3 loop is CASSDRDTQYF. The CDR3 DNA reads TGTGCCAGCTCGGACAGAGATACGCAGTATTTT.

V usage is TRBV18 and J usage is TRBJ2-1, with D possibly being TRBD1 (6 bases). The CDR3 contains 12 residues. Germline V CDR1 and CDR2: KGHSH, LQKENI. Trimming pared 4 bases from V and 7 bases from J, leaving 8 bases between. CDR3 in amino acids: CASSLRGNEQFF. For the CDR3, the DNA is TGTGCCAGCTCACTCAGGGGAAATGAGCAGTTCTTC.

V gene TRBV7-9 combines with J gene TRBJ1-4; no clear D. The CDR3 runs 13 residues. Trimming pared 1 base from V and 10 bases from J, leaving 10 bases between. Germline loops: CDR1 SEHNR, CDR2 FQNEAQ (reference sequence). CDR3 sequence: CASSLGAGRKLFF. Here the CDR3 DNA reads TGTGCCAGCAGCTTAGGTGCGGGTAGAAAACTGTTTTTT. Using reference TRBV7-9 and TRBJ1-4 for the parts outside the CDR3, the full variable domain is DTGVSQNPRHKITKRGQNVTFRCDPISEHNRLYWYRQTLGQGPEFLTYFQNEAQLEKSRLLSDRFSAERPKGSFSTLEIQRTEQGDSAMYLCASSLGAGRKLFFGSGTQLSVL.

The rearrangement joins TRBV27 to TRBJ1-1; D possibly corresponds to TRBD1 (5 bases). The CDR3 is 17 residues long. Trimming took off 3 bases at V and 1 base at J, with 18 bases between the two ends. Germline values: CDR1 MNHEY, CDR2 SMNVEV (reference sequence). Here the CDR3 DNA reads TGTGCCAGCAGTTTTAGACCGCCAGGACATTCGAACACTGAAGCTTTCTTT. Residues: CASSFRPPGHSNTEAFF.

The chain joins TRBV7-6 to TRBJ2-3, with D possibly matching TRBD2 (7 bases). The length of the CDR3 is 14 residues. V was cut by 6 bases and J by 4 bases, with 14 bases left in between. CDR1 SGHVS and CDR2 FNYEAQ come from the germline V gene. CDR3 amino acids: CASSLGGGSDTQYF. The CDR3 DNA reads TGTGCCAGCAGTCTAGGGGGGGGGTCAGATACGCAGTATTTT.

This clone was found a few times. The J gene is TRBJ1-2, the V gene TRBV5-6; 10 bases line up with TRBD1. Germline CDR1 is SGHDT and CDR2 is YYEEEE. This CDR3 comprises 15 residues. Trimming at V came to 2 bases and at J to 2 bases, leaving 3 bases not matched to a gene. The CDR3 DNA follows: TGTGCCAGCAGCTTCCGGGACAGGGGCAACTATGGCTACACCTTC. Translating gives CASSFRDRGNYGYTF. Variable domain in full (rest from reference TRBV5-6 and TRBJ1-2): DAGVTQSPTHLIKTRGQQVTLRCSPKSGHDTVSWYQQALGQGPQFIFQYYEEEERQRGNFPDRFSGHQFPNYSSELNVNALLLGDSALYLCASSFRDRGNYGYTFGSGTRLTVV.

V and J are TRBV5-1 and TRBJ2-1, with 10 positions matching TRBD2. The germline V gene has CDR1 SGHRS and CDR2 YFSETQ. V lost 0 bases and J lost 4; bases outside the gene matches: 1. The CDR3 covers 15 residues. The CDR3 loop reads CASSLALAGYNEQFF. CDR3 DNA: TGCGCCAGCAGCTTGGCACTAGCGGGGTACAATGAGCAGTTCTTC.

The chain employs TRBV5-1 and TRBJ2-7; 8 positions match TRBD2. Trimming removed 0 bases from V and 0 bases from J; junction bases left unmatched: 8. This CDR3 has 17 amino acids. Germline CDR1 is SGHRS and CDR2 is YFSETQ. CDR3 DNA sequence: TGCGCCAGCAGCTTGGAATTAAAGCGGGGGCACTCCTACGAGCAGTACTTC. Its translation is CASSLELKRGHSYEQYF.

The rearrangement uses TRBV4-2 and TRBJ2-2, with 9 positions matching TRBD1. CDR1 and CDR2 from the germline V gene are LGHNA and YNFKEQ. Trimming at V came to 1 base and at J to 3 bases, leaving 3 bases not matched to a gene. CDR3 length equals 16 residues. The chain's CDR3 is CASSQGDRAYTGELFF. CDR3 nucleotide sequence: TGTGCCAGCAGCCAAGGGGACAGGGCTTACACCGGGGAGCTGTTTTTT.